This TCR beta chain was found in a study of blood T cell repertoires in COVID-19. About the study: COVID-19 samples, acute and convalescent, were from the United States, Italy and Spain. PBMCs, B-cell-depleted T cells, or T cells provided the cDNA or gDNA that made up the material.

Original processing notes: Amplified reference gene primers provided the basis for estimating nucleated cell counts. The table came from immunoSEQ multiplex PCR; TCRdb's copy has only in-frame clones and leaves some out. V, J and clone size are taken as reported in that table, and D and trimming were inferred from the DNA itself. The table has 95,000 to 110,000 clones, approximately 90% seen once. The CDR3 has 15 amino acids. Trimming at V came to 4 bases and at J to 3 bases, leaving 7 bases not matched to a gene. The germline CDR1 and CDR2 sequences are SGHNT and YYREEE (reference sequence). This sequence was found in a man aged 50-59 years with active or convalescent COVID-19. V gene TRBV5-4 combines with J gene TRBJ2-3, with TRBD1 matching over 8 bases. Sequenced input: peripheral blood. The CDR3 here is CASSLQGALTDTQYF. For the CDR3, the DNA is TGTGCCAGCAGCCTCCAGGGGGCGCTTACAGATACGCAGTATTTT.